This T cell receptor beta chain appears in the sequencing data of a study of breast tumors, draining lymph nodes, adjacent tissues. There are many counts of this clonotype. CDR3 length equals 14 residues. Unmatched junction bases numbered 7, after V lost 7 bases and J lost 6 bases. Axillary draining lymph nodes of breast cancer patients supplied the node samples. Each CDR3 protein gets one entry after TCRdb re-called the multiplex PCR reads with MiXCR. This sample yields roughly 80,000 distinct CDR3 sequences, of which approximately 19% are seen a single time; 2% to 2.5% belongs to the top ten. The chain carries TRBV12-3 or TRBV12-4 and TRBJ1-4; 8 bases are shared with TRBD1. This clonotype was obtained from a female donor with breast cancer. Some clones in this sample may be carry-over from other donors' samples. Sample: axillary lymph node tissue. The CDR3 loop is CASNDRGGDEKLFF. The CDR3 DNA reads as TGTGCCAGCAACGACAGGGGAGGGGATGAAAAACTGTTTTTT.